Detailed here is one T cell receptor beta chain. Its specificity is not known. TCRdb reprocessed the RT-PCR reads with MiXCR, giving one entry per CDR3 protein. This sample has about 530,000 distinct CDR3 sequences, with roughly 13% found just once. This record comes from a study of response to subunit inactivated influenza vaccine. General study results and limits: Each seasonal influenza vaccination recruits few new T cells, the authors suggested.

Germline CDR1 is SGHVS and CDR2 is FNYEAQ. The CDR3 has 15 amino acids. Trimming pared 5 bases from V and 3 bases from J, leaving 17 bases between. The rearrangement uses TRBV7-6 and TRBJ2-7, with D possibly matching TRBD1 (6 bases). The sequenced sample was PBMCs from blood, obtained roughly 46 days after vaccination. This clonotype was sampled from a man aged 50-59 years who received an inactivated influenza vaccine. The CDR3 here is CASSQGSLRGYEQYF. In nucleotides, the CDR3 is TGTGCCAGCAGCCAGGGGAGCTTGAGGGGCTACGAGCAGTACTTC.